Each of the 31 T cell receptor beta chains below was sequenced from the same sample in a study of blood T cell repertoires in COVID-19. Method: immunoSEQ multiplex PCR; TCRdb's copy keeps in-frame clones and lacks some. The sample records 100,000 to 150,000 clones, 86% being singletons. The sequencing sample was made of peripheral blood. The receptors were gathered from a man between 65 and 79 years old who had recovered from COVID-19.

The chain couples TRBV7-2 to TRBJ2-1; 7 nucleotides align to TRBD2. Germline CDR1 SGHTA, CDR2 FQGNSA. J gave up 5 bases and V 2 bases, and 15 bases lay outside the gene matches. CDR3 length: 18 amino acids. DNA for the CDR3: TGTGCCAGCAGCTTAAAAATTCCCGGACTAGTCCCGAACAATGAGCAGTTCTTC. Translating gives CASSLKIPGLVPNNEQFF.

This rearrangement joins TRBV28 to TRBJ2-7; D is unresolved. V was trimmed by 4 bases and J by 0 bases, leaving 7 bases between them. CDR3 length: 13 amino acids. Germline V gene sequence: CDR1 MDHEN, CDR2 SYDVKM. The CDR3 spells CASSSSPSYEQYF. The CDR3 DNA reads as TGTGCCAGCAGTTCCAGTCCCTCCTACGAGCAGTACTTC.

The count of this clone is one. The chain has TRBV9 and TRBJ1-1, with D perhaps matching TRBD1 (6 bases). CDR3 length equals 13 residues. Trimming cost V 4 bases and J 5 bases, with 12 bases left between them. Germline V lookup: CDR1 SGDLS, CDR2 YYNGEE. Here the CDR3 reads CASSIGTKTEAFF. CDR3 coding DNA: TGTGCCAGCAGCATTGGGACAAAAACTGAAGCTTTCTTT.

V is TRBV19 and J is TRBJ2-3, with 7 positions matching TRBD1. The CDR3 has 16 amino acids. Germline CDR1 reads LNHDA; CDR2 reads SQIVND (reference sequence). V lost 6 bases and J lost 0; bases outside the gene matches: 9. DNA for the CDR3: TGTGCCAGTAGGTGGACAGGCTCGATCAGCACAGATACGCAGTATTTT. Protein sequence: CASRWTGSISTDTQYF.

The chain carries TRBV5-4 and TRBJ2-3; weak D call: TRBD1 (6 bases). This CDR3 region has 14 residues. Germline V CDR1 and CDR2: SGHNT, YYREEE (reference sequence). Trimming cost V 5 bases and J 2 bases, with 12 bases left between them. The CDR3 spells CASRRDTHTDTQYF. The DNA of the CDR3 is TGTGCCAGCAGACGGGACACCCACACAGATACGCAGTATTTT.

The rearrangement uses TRBV7-6 and TRBJ2-2; D gene uncertain. CDR3 length equals 14 residues. V was trimmed by 1 base and J by 4 bases, leaving 7 bases between them. CDR1 and CDR2 from the germline V gene are SGHVS and FNYEAQ. The CDR3 spells CASSLDRSTGELFF. In nucleotides, the CDR3 is TGTGCCAGCAGCTTAGACAGATCCACCGGGGAGCTGTTTTTT. The full variable domain, with the rest looked up from reference TRBV7-6 and TRBJ2-2, is GAGVSQSPRYKVTKRGQDVALRCDPISGHVSLYWYRQALGQGPEFLTYFNYEAQQDKSGLPNDRFSAERPEGSISTLTIQRTEQRDSAMYRCASSLDRSTGELFFGEGSRLTVL.

The CDR3 bases are TGTGCCAGCTCACCCGGGACAGGGATAAATGGCTACACCTTC. Encoded protein: CASSPGTGINGYTF. The rearrangement joins TRBV18 to TRBJ1-2; 9 nucleotides agree with TRBD1. The CDR3 consists of 14 residues. From germline, CDR1 is KGHSH and CDR2 LQKENI. J was trimmed by 6 bases and V by 3 bases; bases with no gene match: 5. Looking up the rest from reference TRBV18 and TRBJ1-2 gives the full variable domain: NAGVMQNPRHLVRRRGQEARLRCSPMKGHSHVYWYRQLPEEGLKFMVYLQKENIIDESGMPKERFSAEFPKEGPSILRIQQVVRGDSAAYFCASSPGTGINGYTFGSGTRLTVV.

V is TRBV23-1 and J is TRBJ2-4; 8 bases map to TRBD1. TRBV23-1 falls under the ORF class, with uncertain function. V trimming: 8 bases; J trimming: 8 bases; junction bases outside the gene matches: 8. CDR3 length: 13 residues. CDR3 in amino acids: CASPSDRVDIQYF. The CDR3 region has the DNA TGCGCCAGCCCATCGGACAGGGTGGACATTCAGTACTTC.

The chain joins TRBV12-3 or TRBV12-4 to TRBJ1-5; D call uncertain. The germline V and J ends were trimmed by 6 bases and 9 bases, with 12 bases remaining between them. The CDR3 extends over 12 amino acids. The CDR3 bases are TGTGCCAGCAGCAATACGGGGTGGCCCCAGCATTTT. Its translation is CASSNTGWPQHF.

The rearrangement links TRBV7-9 to TRBJ2-2, with 7 bases identical to TRBD1. The CDR3 totals 14 residues. Germline-derived CDR1 and CDR2 are SEHNR and FQNEAQ (reference sequence). V trimming: 3 bases; J trimming: 6 bases; junction bases outside the gene matches: 4. CDR3 sequence reads: CASSFGQVAGELFF. The CDR3 DNA reads TGTGCCAGCAGCTTTGGACAGGTAGCCGGGGAGCTGTTTTTT.

This clone was found a few times. The J gene is TRBJ2-3, the V gene TRBV28, with D maybe TRBD1 (5 bases). V dropped 6 bases and J dropped 3 bases, with 13 bases sitting between them. Germline V CDR1 and CDR2: MDHEN, SYDVKM. The CDR3 has 14 residues. In DNA, the CDR3 is TGTGCCAGCAGCCCCTATAGGGGAACAGATACGCAGTATTTT. Its protein is CASSPYRGTDTQYF.

The chain is built from TRBV11-2 and TRBJ2-1; TRBD2 matches at 10 bases. V shed 5 bases and J 7 bases; nucleotides not matched to a gene: 14. This CDR3 comprises 17 residues. Per the germline V gene, CDR1 is SGHAT and CDR2 is FQNNGV. In nucleotides, the CDR3 is TGTGCCAGCAGCCCATCCCATAGCGGGGGGCCGTGGAATGAGCAGTTCTTC. This codes for CASSPSHSGGPWNEQFF.

The rearrangement uses TRBV29-1 and TRBJ1-1; TRBD1 is a possible D gene (6 bases). Per germline, CDR1 SQVTM and CDR2 ANQGSEA. This CDR3 is 17 amino acids long. Deletions cut 2 bases from V and 1 base from J, with 20 bases between. As DNA, the CDR3 is TGCAGCGTTGAAAACCTTAGGGGGTTCGGATCGAACACTGAAGCTTTCTTT. Its protein is CSVENLRGFGSNTEAFF.

The genes are TRBV5-1 and TRBJ2-5, with D possibly TRBD1 on 5 matching bases. Germline assignment: CDR1 SGHRS and CDR2 YFSETQ. The CDR3 consists of 15 residues. The ends were cut back, 0 bases at V and 6 bases at J, with 15 bases in the middle. The CDR3 sequence: CASSLGFQGFKTQYF. In DNA form, the CDR3 reads TGCGCCAGCAGCTTGGGCTTTCAGGGTTTCAAGACCCAGTACTTC.

This clone has only one observation. V is TRBV5-1 and J is TRBJ2-5, with D tentatively TRBD2 (5 bases). The CDR3 is 11 residues long. CDR1 and CDR2 from the germline V gene are SGHRS and YFSETQ. Trimming removed 2 bases at V and 7 bases at J, with 6 bases between. Here the CDR3 reads CASSLGGTQYF. CDR3 nucleotides: TGCGCCAGCAGCTTAGGAGGGACCCAGTACTTC.

The gene calls are TRBV5-4 and TRBJ1-2, with TRBD1 identical over 7 bases. The germline V gene has CDR1 SGHNT and CDR2 YYREEE (reference sequence). The J segment lost 0 bases and the V segment lost 5 bases, leaving 7 bases of the junction unmatched. The CDR3 has 15 amino acids. For the CDR3, the DNA is TGTGCCAGCAGTCTACCAACAGGGGCTAACTATGGCTACACCTTC. Its translation is CASSLPTGANYGYTF. Combining the CDR3 with reference TRBV5-4 and TRBJ1-2 gives the whole variable domain ETGVTQSPTHLIKTRGQQVTLRCSSQSGHNTVSWYQQALGQGPQFIFQYYREEENGRGNFPPRFSGLQFPNYSSELNVNALELDDSALYLCASSLPTGANYGYTFGSGTRLTVV.

V is TRBV2 and J is TRBJ2-6; 7 bases line up with TRBD1. Trimming took 6 bases from V and 10 from J; bases not matched to a gene: 3. The CDR3 is 12 residues long. Germline CDR1 is SNHLY and CDR2 is FYNNEI. Here the CDR3 reads CASSPTGNVLTF. In DNA form, the CDR3 reads TGTGCCAGCAGCCCGACAGGGAACGTCCTGACTTTC.

This clone was seen just once. J is TRBJ2-3 and V is TRBV11-3, with D perhaps TRBD1 (6 bases). CDR1 SGHNT and CDR2 YENEEA come from the germline V gene. The CDR3 sequence is 18 residues long. With 1 base removed from V and 0 bases from J, the gap between germline ends came to 17 bases. DNA for the CDR3: TGTGCCAGCAGCTTAGTAGGTGGGTGGACAGTAAGCACAGATACGCAGTATTTT. This sequence encodes CASSLVGGWTVSTDTQYF.

CDR3 protein: CASSFALAGVNEQFF. For the CDR3, the DNA is TGTGCCAGCAGCTTCGCACTAGCGGGCGTCAATGAGCAGTTCTTC. V and J are TRBV7-6 and TRBJ2-1, with 9 bases lining up with TRBD2. Looked up from germline, CDR1 is SGHVS and CDR2 is FNYEAQ. This CDR3 has 15 amino acids. V lost 3 bases and J lost 6; bases outside the gene matches: 6.

This clone was seen more than once but under ten times. J is TRBJ1-2 and V is TRBV4-2; perhaps TRBD1 as D (5 bases). The CDR3 is 14 amino acids. Germline V gives CDR1 LGHNA, CDR2 YNFKEQ. V was shortened by 1 base and J by 8 bases, with 14 bases between the two germline ends. The CDR3 coding sequence is TGTGCCAGCAGCCAAGTTGGCGCCAGGGCGGGCTACACCTTC. Encoded protein: CASSQVGARAGYTF.

This chain links TRBV5-6 with TRBJ1-2, with 10 bases matching TRBD1. The CDR3 runs to 14 residues. Germline trimming cut 1 base from V and 8 bases from J; bases unmatched to any gene: 5. Germline lookup yields CDR1 SGHDT and CDR2 YYEEEE. The CDR3 nucleotides are TGTGCCAGCAGCTTGAGCGGGACAGGGGCCGGCTACACCTTC. Translated: CASSLSGTGAGYTF. The full variable domain, in which reference TRBV5-6 and TRBJ1-2 provide the parts outside the CDR3, is DAGVTQSPTHLIKTRGQQVTLRCSPKSGHDTVSWYQQALGQGPQFIFQYYEEEERQRGNFPDRFSGHQFPNYSSELNVNALLLGDSALYLCASSLSGTGAGYTFGSGTRLTVV.

The chain combines TRBV10-3 with TRBJ2-1; D not certain. V lost 2 bases to trimming and J lost 6 bases, with 8 bases between them. Per the germline V gene, CDR1 is ENHRY and CDR2 is SYGVKD. This CDR3 is 13 amino acids long. The CDR3 loop is CAISENLANEQFF. The CDR3 bases are TGTGCCATCAGTGAGAATCTGGCCAATGAGCAGTTCTTC.

This clone has only one observation. The chain combines TRBV2 with TRBJ1-5; D may be TRBD1 (5 bases). The CDR3 sequence is 13 residues long. V shed 6 bases and J shed 1 base, with 7 bases lying between them. Germline lookup yields CDR1 SNHLY and CDR2 FYNNEI. The CDR3 coding sequence is TGTGCCAGCAGAGGGGAAAGCAATCAGCCCCAGCATTTT. Translating gives CASRGESNQPQHF. Full variable domain (missing parts from reference TRBV2 and TRBJ1-5): EPEVTQTPSHQVTQMGQEVILRCVPISNHLYFYWYRQILGQKVEFLVSFYNNEISEKSEIFDDQFSVERPDGSNFTLKIRSTKLEDSAMYFCASRGESNQPQHFGDGTRLSIL.

This clone has just one count. The gene calls are TRBV5-1 and TRBJ1-2; 8 bases line up with TRBD1. Trimming cost V 0 bases and J 8 bases; bases outside gene matches: 12. The CDR3 sequence is 16 residues long. Germline CDR1 is SGHRS and CDR2 is YFSETQ. The CDR3 loop reads CASSLAFPGGAGGYTF. In nucleotides, the CDR3 is TGCGCCAGCAGCTTGGCCTTTCCAGGGGGCGCGGGAGGCTACACCTTC. Based on the CDR3 plus reference TRBV5-1 and TRBJ1-2, the full variable domain is KAGVTQTPRYLIKTRGQQVTLSCSPISGHRSVSWYQQTPGQGLQFLFEYFSETQRNKGNFPGRFSGRQFSNSRSEMNVSTLELGDSALYLCASSLAFPGGAGGYTFGSGTRLTVV.

The V gene is TRBV6-6, the J gene TRBJ1-6, with unresolved D. CDR3 size: 14 residues. V lost 6 bases, J lost 3 bases, and 9 bases lay in between. CDR1 and CDR2 (germline): MNHNY, SVGAGI (reference sequence). The CDR3 loop reads CASSPQLYNSPLHF. CDR3 bases: TGTGCCAGCAGCCCACAGCTCTATAATTCACCCCTCCACTTT.

The chain uses TRBV4-3 and TRBJ2-2, with D possibly TRBD1 on 7 matching bases. V lost 0 bases, J lost 0 bases, and 20 bases lay in between. The CDR3 covers 20 residues. Germline assignment: CDR1 LGHNA and CDR2 YSLEER. CDR3 region: CASSQDLRGRRGSNTGELFF. CDR3 DNA sequence: TGCGCCAGCAGCCAAGATCTGAGGGGGCGGCGGGGTTCGAACACCGGGGAGCTGTTTTTT.

This chain joins TRBV11-2 and TRBJ1-2; D is unclear. The germline V and J ends were trimmed by 2 bases and 8 bases, with 12 bases remaining between them. The CDR3 is 13 residues long. Germline V gives CDR1 SGHAT, CDR2 FQNNGV. CDR3 nucleotides: TGTGCCAGCAGCTTACAGGTTGTTGGGGGCTACACCTTC. Translating it yields CASSLQVVGGYTF.

This sequence joins TRBV12-3 or TRBV12-4 and TRBJ1-2; 8 positions agree with TRBD1. Trimming at V came to 8 bases and at J to 13 bases, leaving 9 bases not matched to a gene. CDR3 length equals 11 residues. The CDR3, as DNA: TGTGCCAGCTCGTACAGGGGGACGGTCACCTTC. This codes for CASSYRGTVTF.

The gene calls are TRBV5-4 and TRBJ2-2, with D perhaps TRBD1 (6 bases). The CDR3 contains 16 residues. With 7 bases removed from V and 0 bases from J, the gap between germline ends came to 16 bases. Germline CDR1 and CDR2: SGHNT and YYREEE (reference sequence). CDR3 amino acids: CASCTPAGANTGELFF. The CDR3 DNA follows: TGTGCCAGCTGCACTCCGGCAGGGGCGAACACCGGGGAGCTGTTTTTT.

This chain connects TRBV5-4 to TRBJ2-2; TRBD1 is a possible D gene (5 bases). V was trimmed by 3 bases and J by 2 bases, leaving 11 bases between them. The CDR3 consists of 15 residues. CDR1 SGHNT and CDR2 YYREEE come from the germline V gene (reference sequence). The CDR3, as DNA: TGTGCCAGCAGCTCCCGGACACTCAACACCGGGGAGCTGTTTTTT. This codes for CASSSRTLNTGELFF. Filled out from reference TRBV5-4 and TRBJ2-2, the complete variable domain reads ETGVTQSPTHLIKTRGQQVTLRCSSQSGHNTVSWYQQALGQGPQFIFQYYREEENGRGNFPPRFSGLQFPNYSSELNVNALELDDSALYLCASSSRTLNTGELFFGEGSRLTVL.

The chain combines TRBV19 with TRBJ2-5; 7 bases match TRBD2. Unmatched junction bases numbered 5, after V lost 5 bases and J lost 5 bases. CDR1 is LNHDA, CDR2 SQIVND, per germline (reference sequence). This CDR3 spans 13 amino acids. In nucleotides, the CDR3 is TGTGCCAGTAGTCCCATGCGGGGGGAGACCCAGTACTTC. This gives the protein CASSPMRGETQYF.